This passage covers 15 T cell receptor beta chains from one sample sequenced in a study of T cells in Graves' hyperthyroidism and ophthalmopathy (dated by TCRdb to the late 2010s). To prepare the library, multiplex PCR was applied. TCRdb names Illumina HiSeq 2000 as the instrument used. TCR beta CDR3 regions were amplified from RNA transcripts. For the first round of RT-PCR on the TCR CDR3, the HTBI primer set was used together with the Qiagen OneStep RT-PCR kit. TCRdb reprocessed the public reads (quality trimming at Q25 with fastp, clone calling with MiXCR) and kept in-frame beta chains. Every CDR3 protein is listed once, alongside the most common genes and DNA of its rows. The sample records about 180,000 distinct CDR3 sequences, more than 15% of which are singletons. 25% to 35% of the sample is held by the ten biggest clonotypes. Sequences were obtained from blood. All receptors derive from a woman aged 50 to 60 with Graves' hyperthyroidism.

This clonotype occurred many times. The rearrangement links TRBV12-3 or TRBV12-4 to TRBJ2-6, with 9 bases fitting TRBD1. The junction had 10 bases not matched to a gene; V was cut back by 8 bases and J by 2 bases. This CDR3 is built from 17 residues. CDR3 coding DNA: TGTGCCAGCGCCCCACAGGGGGCGATACCTGGGGCCAACGTCCTGACTTTC. It yields the protein CASAPQGAIPGANVLTF.

This clonotype came up many times. This chain connects TRBV12-3 or TRBV12-4 to TRBJ2-7; tentatively, D is TRBD2 (6 bases). V was trimmed by 2 bases and J by 5 bases, leaving 13 bases between them. The CDR3 totals 14 residues. CDR3 loop: CASSLRGGLNEQYF. The CDR3, as DNA: TGTGCCAGCAGTTTAAGAGGAGGGTTGAACGAGCAGTACTTC.

This clonotype was detected many times. The V and J genes are TRBV7-9 and TRBJ1-2, with unresolved D. Germline loops: CDR1 SEHNR, CDR2 FQNEAQ (reference sequence). Between the trimmed V and J ends, which lost 3 bases and 2 bases, there was a span of 7 bases. The CDR3 consists of 13 residues. Written as DNA, the CDR3 is TGTGCCAGCAGCTTTGGCGGGAACTATGGCTACACCTTC. This codes for CASSFGGNYGYTF.

This clonotype was recorded at least ten times. The V gene is TRBV18, the J gene TRBJ1-1; D not certain. Germline loops: CDR1 KGHSH, CDR2 LQKENI. The CDR3 consists of 14 residues. V shed 1 base and J shed 1 base, with 7 bases lying between them. The CDR3 DNA is TGTGCCAGCTCACCACTCGACACGAACACTGAAGCTTTCTTT. This gives the protein CASSPLDTNTEAFF. The full variable domain, its missing parts supplied by reference TRBV18 and TRBJ1-1, is NAGVMQNPRHLVRRRGQEARLRCSPMKGHSHVYWYRQLPEEGLKFMVYLQKENIIDESGMPKERFSAEFPKEGPSILRIQQVVRGDSAAYFCASSPLDTNTEAFFGQGTRLTVV.

Worth noting for this clonotype: A much larger clonotype is one base distant, so this may be a read error. This chain uses TRBV5-1 with TRBJ1-1; TRBD1 matches at 11 bases. Germline CDR1 and CDR2: SGHRS and YFSETQ. V trimming: 3 bases; J trimming: 3 bases; junction bases outside the gene matches: 7. This CDR3 is 16 amino acids long. The CDR3 DNA reads TGCGCCAGCAGCTCATACCCGGGACAGGGGGACACTGAAGCTTTCTTT. Its protein product is CASSSYPGQGDTEAFF.

The chain links TRBV28 to TRBJ2-3; 7 bases match TRBD2. The CDR3 has 16 amino acids. J was trimmed by 3 bases and V by 0 bases; bases with no gene match: 6. CDR1 is MDHEN and CDR2 is SYDVKM in the germline V gene. Written as DNA, the CDR3 is TGTGCCAGCAGTTTATGGGGGGGGTCATGGACAGATACGCAGTATTTT. This gives the protein CASSLWGGSWTDTQYF.

This clonotype was recorded many times. The chain joins TRBV2 to TRBJ1-2; a weak D match, TRBD1 (5 bases). Trimming pared 7 bases from V and 7 bases from J, leaving 16 bases between. The CDR3 has 13 amino acids. Germline CDR1 is SNHLY and CDR2 is FYNNEI. In DNA, the CDR3 is TGTGCCAGCACTCTCCTCCAGGGACGTGGCTACACCTTC. Translated: CASTLLQGRGYTF.

With respect to this clonotype: With a much larger clone just one base away, this may be a read error. The chain couples TRBV3-1 to TRBJ2-1, with 9 bases that match TRBD2. The CDR3 contains 16 residues. V shed 0 bases and J 9 bases; nucleotides not matched to a gene: 9. CDR1 and CDR2 (germline): LGHDT, YNNKEL (reference sequence). The DNA of the CDR3 is TGTGCCAGCAGCCAAGACCCCGGACTAGCGAACATTGAGCAGTTCTTC. It yields the protein CASSQDPGLANIEQFF.

This clonotype was found many times. This chain connects TRBV2 to TRBJ2-5, with TRBD2 identical over 7 bases. J gave up 7 bases and V 1 base, and 6 bases lay outside the gene matches. CDR1 SNHLY and CDR2 FYNNEI come from the germline V gene. The CDR3 consists of 14 residues. The CDR3 region is CASSEGQPGGTQYF. DNA of the CDR3: TGTGCCAGCAGTGAAGGACAGCCGGGGGGGACCCAGTACTTC.

This chain joins TRBV20-1 and TRBJ2-4; perhaps TRBD2 as D (6 bases). V was clipped by 0 bases and J by 1 base, with 22 bases between them. This CDR3 spans 19 amino acids. Germline V gene data show CDR1 as DFQATT and CDR2 as SNEGSKA (reference sequence). The CDR3 loop reads CSARDFSGGGRRAKNIQYF. The CDR3 DNA sequence: TGCAGTGCTAGAGACTTCTCCGGGGGTGGGCGCCGGGCCAAAAACATTCAGTACTTC.

This clonotype was observed at least ten times. V is TRBV12-3 or TRBV12-4 and J is TRBJ1-2; possible D gene TRBD1, 5 bases. CDR3 length: 13 amino acids. The germline V and J ends were trimmed by 3 bases and 12 bases, with 17 bases remaining between them. Written as DNA, the CDR3 is TGTGCCAGCAGTTTTGAGGGGACCACCCGCCACACCTTC. Amino acid sequence: CASSFEGTTRHTF.

This clonotype appeared many times. V gene TRBV18 combines with J gene TRBJ2-3, with D perhaps matching TRBD2 (6 bases). This CDR3 has 16 residues. The germline CDR1 and CDR2 sequences are KGHSH and LQKENI. Deletions cut 0 bases from V and 0 bases from J, with 10 bases between. This CDR3 reads CASSPPMGTSTDTQYF. CDR3 sequence (DNA): TGTGCCAGCTCACCACCAATGGGGACTAGCACAGATACGCAGTATTTT. The full variable domain, its missing parts supplied by reference TRBV18 and TRBJ2-3, is NAGVMQNPRHLVRRRGQEARLRCSPMKGHSHVYWYRQLPEEGLKFMVYLQKENIIDESGMPKERFSAEFPKEGPSILRIQQVVRGDSAAYFCASSPPMGTSTDTQYFGPGTRLTVL.

This clonotype was recorded many times. This chain links TRBV6-1 with TRBJ1-6; D call uncertain. Per the germline V gene, CDR1 is MNHNS and CDR2 is SASEGT. CDR3 length: 14 amino acids. V lost 6 bases, J lost 9 bases, and 15 bases lay in between. CDR3 sequence: CASRASYSSSPLHF. The CDR3 DNA reads TGTGCCAGCAGGGCTTCGTACTCAAGTTCACCCCTCCACTTT.

This clonotype was detected ten times or more. The chain recombines TRBV20-1 with TRBJ1-2; perhaps TRBD1 as D (5 bases). The V gene's germline CDR1 is DFQATT and CDR2 SNEGSKA (reference sequence). The V end lost 6 bases, the J end lost 0 bases, and 17 bases lay between the germline ends. The CDR3 runs 15 residues. The CDR3 DNA is TGCAGTGCAAGCGGGGGGGGGACCTCTAACTATGGCTACACCTTC. This encodes CSASGGGTSNYGYTF.

This clonotype occurred many times. This chain joins TRBV28 and TRBJ2-3, with TRBD1 identical over 8 bases. The CDR3 is 16 amino acids. Germline V CDR1 and CDR2: MDHEN, SYDVKM. The V gene end was trimmed by 6 bases and the J gene end by 1 base; junction bases not matched to a gene: 9. The CDR3 sequence is CASSHLDREGTDTQYF. The CDR3 DNA reads TGTGCCAGCAGCCACCTGGACAGGGAGGGCACAGATACGCAGTATTTT.